This T cell receptor (beta chain) stems from a study of blood T cell repertoires in COVID-19. Overall study context: T cells, B-cell-depleted T cells, or PBMCs provided the cDNA or gDNA that served as material.

Sequenced by immunoSEQ multiplex PCR; TCRdb stores in-frame clones only, minus some. The table has some 300,000 clones, roughly 90% seen once. V shed 5 bases and J 3 bases; nucleotides not matched to a gene: 9. Germline CDR1 is SGHNT and CDR2 is YYREEE (reference sequence). The CDR3 contains 15 residues. This sequence was found in a woman in her 70s with COVID-19, enrolled during active disease. J is TRBJ1-2 and V is TRBV5-4, with 8 bases that match TRBD1. The material sequenced was peripheral blood. The CDR3 nucleotides read TGTGCCAGCAGAGGGACAGGTGCCTGGGACTATGGCTACACCTTC. Residues: CASRGTGAWDYGYTF.